The 12 T cell receptor beta chains in this list originate from one sample, sequenced in a study of blood T cell repertoires in COVID-19. The data were produced by immunoSEQ multiplex PCR, yet TCRdb's version contains in-frame clones alone and is incomplete. In the table there are 250,000 to 350,000 clones, roughly 90% of which are singletons. The sequenced sample was peripheral blood. The receptors were sampled from a woman younger than 45 with COVID-19, enrolled during active disease.

The chain has TRBV4-1 and TRBJ1-4, with a tentative D call TRBD1 (5 bases). CDR3 size: 16 residues. The V gene lost 0 bases and the J gene lost 4 bases, with 12 bases spanning the gap. CDR1 and CDR2 (germline): MGHRA, YSYEKL. The CDR3 reads CASSQDRRGGNEKLFF. In nucleotides, the CDR3 is TGCGCCAGCAGCCAAGATCGGAGGGGCGGTAATGAAAAACTGTTTTTT.

The chain combines TRBV5-4 with TRBJ1-1; 7 bases are a match to TRBD1. Germline lookup yields CDR1 SGHNT and CDR2 YYREEE (reference sequence). Trimming cost V 4 bases and J 4 bases; bases outside gene matches: 7. CDR3 size: 14 residues. The CDR3 DNA follows: TGTGCCAGCAGCGTCCAGACAGGGAGCACTGAAGCTTTCTTT. Translating it yields CASSVQTGSTEAFF. The full variable domain, in which reference TRBV5-4 and TRBJ1-1 provide the parts outside the CDR3, is ETGVTQSPTHLIKTRGQQVTLRCSSQSGHNTVSWYQQALGQGPQFIFQYYREEENGRGNFPPRFSGLQFPNYSSELNVNALELDDSALYLCASSVQTGSTEAFFGQGTRLTVV.

A single count supports this clone. The chain uses TRBV29-1 and TRBJ1-3; D is uncertain. V was pared by 4 bases and J by 3 bases, with 10 bases between. Germline CDR1 and CDR2: SQVTM and ANQGSEA. This CDR3 has 13 residues. CDR3: CSVALAVGNTIYF. For the CDR3, the DNA is TGCAGCGTTGCCCTGGCCGTTGGAAACACCATATATTTT.

The CDR3 loop is CASSYFQGSEKLFF. CDR3 nucleotide sequence: TGTGCCAGCAGCTATTTTCAGGGGAGTGAAAAACTGTTTTTT. V is TRBV7-9 and J is TRBJ1-4, with D tentatively TRBD1 (6 bases). The CDR3 length is 14 residues. Trimming stripped 4 bases from V and 7 bases from J, with 13 bases between. Germline CDR1 SEHNR, CDR2 FQNEAQ (reference sequence).

The chain is built from TRBV7-2 and TRBJ1-2; D remains unclear. The V gene lost 1 base and the J gene lost 0 bases, with 9 bases spanning the gap. Germline assignment: CDR1 SGHTA and CDR2 FQGNSA. The CDR3 runs to 15 residues. CDR3 amino acids: CASSLDGSTNYGYTF. CDR3 in DNA: TGTGCCAGCAGCTTAGATGGGAGCACTAACTATGGCTACACCTTC.

The rearrangement links TRBV2 to TRBJ1-2, with D uncertain. Trimming cost V 11 bases and J 2 bases, with 12 bases left between them. Germline V gene data show CDR1 as SNHLY and CDR2 as FYNNEI. The CDR3 contains 12 residues. CDR3 sequence (DNA): TGTGCCTGCTCTGATGCGAACTATGGCTACACCTTC. It translates to CACSDANYGYTF.

The chain is built from TRBV19 and TRBJ2-5, with 7 bases aligning to TRBD1. This CDR3 contains 14 residues. The trim removed 6 bases at V and 1 base at J, leaving 5 bases unmatched. Germline V gives CDR1 LNHDA, CDR2 SQIVND (reference sequence). CDR3: CASSNRGVQETQYF. The DNA for the CDR3 is TGTGCCAGTAGCAACAGGGGTGTCCAAGAGACCCAGTACTTC.

This rearrangement joins TRBV18 to TRBJ2-4; D possibly corresponds to TRBD2 (6 bases). The V end was cut by 5 bases, the J end by 0 bases, with 11 bases between. Germline V gives CDR1 KGHSH, CDR2 LQKENI. This CDR3 comprises 15 residues. The CDR3 DNA reads TGTGCCAGCTCAGCTCCGGGACTAGCCAAAAACATTCAGTACTTC. Its protein is CASSAPGLAKNIQYF.

The chain couples TRBV6-2 or TRBV6-3 to TRBJ2-7, with a possible D match to TRBD2 (5 bases). The V gene lost 4 bases and the J gene lost 4 bases, with 11 bases spanning the gap. The CDR3 spans 13 residues. Germline CDR1 reads MNHEY; CDR2 reads SVGEGT. This CDR3 reads CASSFTRGYEQYF. In DNA, the CDR3 is TGTGCCAGCAGTTTCACTCGGGGATACGAGCAGTACTTC.

This clone was picked up one time. The chain links TRBV5-1 to TRBJ1-4; 7 bases match TRBD1. The germline V gene has CDR1 SGHRS and CDR2 YFSETQ. V trimming: 2 bases; J trimming: 5 bases; junction bases outside the gene matches: 3. There are 14 residues in the CDR3. CDR3 nucleotide sequence: TGCGCCAGCAGCTTTGACAGGGCCAATGAAAAACTGTTTTTT. Amino acid sequence: CASSFDRANEKLFF.

V and J are TRBV29-1 and TRBJ2-3; the D is unclear. The CDR3 covers 12 residues. Trimming removed 6 bases from V and 2 bases from J, with 9 bases in between. From germline, CDR1 is SQVTM and CDR2 ANQGSEA. The CDR3 nucleotides are TGCAGCGTGGCAGACTTCACAGATACGCAGTATTTT. Protein sequence: CSVADFTDTQYF.

The chain couples TRBV9 to TRBJ2-7; TRBD1 agrees at 10 bases. Looked up from germline, CDR1 is SGDLS and CDR2 is YYNGEE. J gave up 2 bases and V 0 bases, and 5 bases lay outside the gene matches. The CDR3 sequence is 16 residues long. The CDR3, as DNA: TGTGCCAGCAGCGTAGCCCCCGGGACAGGGGCCTACGAGCAGTACTTC. Translation gives CASSVAPGTGAYEQYF.